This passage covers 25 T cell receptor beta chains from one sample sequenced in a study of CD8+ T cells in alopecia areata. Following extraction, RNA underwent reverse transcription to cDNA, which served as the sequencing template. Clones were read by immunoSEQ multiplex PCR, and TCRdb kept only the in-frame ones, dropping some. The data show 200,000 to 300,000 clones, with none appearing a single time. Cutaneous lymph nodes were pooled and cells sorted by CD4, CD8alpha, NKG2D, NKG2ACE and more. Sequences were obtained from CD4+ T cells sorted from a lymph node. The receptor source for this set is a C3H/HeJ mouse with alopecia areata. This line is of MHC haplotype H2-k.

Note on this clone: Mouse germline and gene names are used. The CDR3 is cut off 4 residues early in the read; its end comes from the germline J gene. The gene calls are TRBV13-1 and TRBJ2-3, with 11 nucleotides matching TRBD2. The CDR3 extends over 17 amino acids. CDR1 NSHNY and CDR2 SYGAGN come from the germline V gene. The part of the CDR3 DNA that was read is TGTGCCAGCAGTGATGCGGGGACTGGGGGAGGGAAAGAA. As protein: CASSDAGTGGGKE. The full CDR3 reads CASSDAGTGGGKETLYF.

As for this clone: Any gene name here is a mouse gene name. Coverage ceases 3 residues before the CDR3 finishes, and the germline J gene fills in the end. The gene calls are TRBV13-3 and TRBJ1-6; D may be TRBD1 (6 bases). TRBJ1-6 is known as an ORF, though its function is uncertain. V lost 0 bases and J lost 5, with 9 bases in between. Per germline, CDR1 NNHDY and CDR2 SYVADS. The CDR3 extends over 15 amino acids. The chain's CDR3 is CASSDAWTDNSPLYF. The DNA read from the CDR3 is TGTGCCAGCAGTGATGCCTGGACAGATAATTCGCCC.

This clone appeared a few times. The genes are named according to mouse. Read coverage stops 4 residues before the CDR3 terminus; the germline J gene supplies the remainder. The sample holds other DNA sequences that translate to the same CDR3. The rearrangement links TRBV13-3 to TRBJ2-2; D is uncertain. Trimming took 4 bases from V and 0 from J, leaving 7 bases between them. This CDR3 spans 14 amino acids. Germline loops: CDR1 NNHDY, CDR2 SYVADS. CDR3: CASSLQANTGQLYF. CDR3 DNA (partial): TGTGCCAGCAGTCTACAAGCAAACACCGGG. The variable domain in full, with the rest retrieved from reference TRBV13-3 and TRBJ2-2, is EAAVTQSPRSKVAVTGGKVTLSCHQTNNHDYMYWYRQDTGHGLRLIHYSYVADSTEKGDIPDGYKASRPSQENFSLILELASLSQTAVYFCASSLQANTGQLYFGEGSKLTVL.

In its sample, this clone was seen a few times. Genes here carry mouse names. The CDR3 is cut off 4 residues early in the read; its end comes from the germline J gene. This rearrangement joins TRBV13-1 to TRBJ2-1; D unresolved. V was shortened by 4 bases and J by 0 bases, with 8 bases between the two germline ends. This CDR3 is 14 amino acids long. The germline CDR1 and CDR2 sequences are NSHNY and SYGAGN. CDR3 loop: CASSTMNNYAEQFF. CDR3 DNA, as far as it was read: TGTGCCAGCAGTACAATGAATAACTATGCT.

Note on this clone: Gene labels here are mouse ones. Incomplete CDR3 DNA: TGTGCCAGCAGGGCAGGGGGCGGCTCC. The encoded protein is CASRAGGGS. The complete CDR3 reads CASRAGGGSDYTF. The chain combines TRBV19 with TRBJ1-2, with TRBD1 identical over 8 bases. The observed sequence ends 4 residues before the CDR3 terminus, with the missing tail filled in from the germline J gene. The CDR3 is made up of 13 amino acids. Per the germline V gene, CDR1 is FNHDT and CDR2 is SITEND (reference sequence). V lost 5 bases and J lost 4; bases outside the gene matches: 4.

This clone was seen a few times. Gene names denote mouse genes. Here the CDR3 reads CASSSDRDQDTQYF. The covered CDR3 bases are TGTGCCAGCAGCTCCGACAGGGACCAAGAC. This sequence joins TRBV13-3 and TRBJ2-5, with 7 bases identical to TRBD1. Read sequence stops 4 residues before the CDR3 end, and the germline J gene provides the missing end. Germline-derived CDR1 and CDR2 are NNHDY and SYVADS. The CDR3 runs to 14 residues. The trim removed 5 bases at V and 1 base at J, leaving 4 bases unmatched.

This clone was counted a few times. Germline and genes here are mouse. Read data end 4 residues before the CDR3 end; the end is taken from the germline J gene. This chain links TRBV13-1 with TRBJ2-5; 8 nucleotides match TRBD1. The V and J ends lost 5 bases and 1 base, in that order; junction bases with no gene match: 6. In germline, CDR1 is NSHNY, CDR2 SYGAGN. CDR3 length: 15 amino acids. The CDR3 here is CASRLTGGYQDTQYF. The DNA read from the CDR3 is TGTGCCAGCAGACTTACAGGGGGATACCAAGAC.

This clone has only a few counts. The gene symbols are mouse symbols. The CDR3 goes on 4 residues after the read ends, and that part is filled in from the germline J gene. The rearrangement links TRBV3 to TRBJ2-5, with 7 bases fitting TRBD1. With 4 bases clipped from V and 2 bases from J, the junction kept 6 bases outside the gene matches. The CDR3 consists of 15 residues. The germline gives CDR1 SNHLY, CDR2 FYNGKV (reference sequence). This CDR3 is CASSSLRDSQDTQYF. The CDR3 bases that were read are TGTGCCAGCAGCTCTCTCCGGGACAGCCAAGAC.

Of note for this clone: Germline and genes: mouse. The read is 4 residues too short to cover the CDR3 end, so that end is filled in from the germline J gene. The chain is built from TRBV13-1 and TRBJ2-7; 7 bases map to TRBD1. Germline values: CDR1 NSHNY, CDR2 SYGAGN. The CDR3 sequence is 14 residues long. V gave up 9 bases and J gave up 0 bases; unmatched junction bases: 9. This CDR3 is CATLQGPSSYEQYF. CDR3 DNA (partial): TGTGCCACCCTACAGGGGCCGAGCTCCTAT.

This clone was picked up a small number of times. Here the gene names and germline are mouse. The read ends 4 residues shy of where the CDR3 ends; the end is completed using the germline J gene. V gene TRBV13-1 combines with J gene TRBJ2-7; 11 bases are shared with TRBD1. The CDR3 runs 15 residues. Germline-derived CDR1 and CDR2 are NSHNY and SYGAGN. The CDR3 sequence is CASSDARDRGYEQYF. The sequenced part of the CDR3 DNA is TGTGCCAGCAGTGATGCTCGGGACAGGGGGTAT.

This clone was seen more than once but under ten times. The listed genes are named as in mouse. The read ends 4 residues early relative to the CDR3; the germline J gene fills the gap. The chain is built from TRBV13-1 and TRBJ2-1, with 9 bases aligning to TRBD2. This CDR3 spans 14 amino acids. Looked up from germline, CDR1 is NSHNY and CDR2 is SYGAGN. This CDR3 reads CASRKTGGWAEQFF. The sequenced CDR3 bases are TGTGCCAGCAGGAAGACTGGGGGCTGGGCT.

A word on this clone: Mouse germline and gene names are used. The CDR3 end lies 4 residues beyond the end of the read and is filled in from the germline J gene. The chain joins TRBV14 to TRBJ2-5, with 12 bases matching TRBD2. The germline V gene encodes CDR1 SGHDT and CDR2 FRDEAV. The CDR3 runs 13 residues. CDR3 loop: CAVGDWGEDTQYF. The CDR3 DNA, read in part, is TGTGCCGTCGGGGACTGGGGGGAAGAC.

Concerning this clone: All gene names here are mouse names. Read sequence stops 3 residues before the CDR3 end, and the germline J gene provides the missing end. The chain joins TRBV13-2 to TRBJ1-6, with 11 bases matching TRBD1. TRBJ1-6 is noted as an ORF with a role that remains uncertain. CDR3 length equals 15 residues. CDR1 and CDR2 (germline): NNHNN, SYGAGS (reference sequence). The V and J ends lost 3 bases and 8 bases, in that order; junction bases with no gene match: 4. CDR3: CASGGGTGGYSPLYF. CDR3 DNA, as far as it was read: TGTGCCAGCGGTGGGGGGACAGGGGGATATTCGCCC.

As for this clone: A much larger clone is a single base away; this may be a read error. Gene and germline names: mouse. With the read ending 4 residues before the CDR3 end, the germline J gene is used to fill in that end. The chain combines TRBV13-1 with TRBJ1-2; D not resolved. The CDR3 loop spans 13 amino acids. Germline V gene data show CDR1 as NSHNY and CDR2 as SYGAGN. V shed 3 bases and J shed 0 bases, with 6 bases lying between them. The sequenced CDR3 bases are TGTGCCAGCAGTGTTACAACAAACTCC. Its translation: CASSVTTNS. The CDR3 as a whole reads CASSVTTNSDYTF.

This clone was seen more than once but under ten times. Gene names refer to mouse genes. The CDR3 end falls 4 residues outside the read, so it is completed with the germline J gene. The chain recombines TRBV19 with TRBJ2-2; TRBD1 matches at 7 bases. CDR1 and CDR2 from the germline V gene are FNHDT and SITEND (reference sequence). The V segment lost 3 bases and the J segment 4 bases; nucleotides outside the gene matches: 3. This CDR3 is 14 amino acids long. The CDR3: CASSKTGLTGQLYF. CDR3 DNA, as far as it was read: TGTGCCAGCAGTAAGACAGGGCTCACCGGG.

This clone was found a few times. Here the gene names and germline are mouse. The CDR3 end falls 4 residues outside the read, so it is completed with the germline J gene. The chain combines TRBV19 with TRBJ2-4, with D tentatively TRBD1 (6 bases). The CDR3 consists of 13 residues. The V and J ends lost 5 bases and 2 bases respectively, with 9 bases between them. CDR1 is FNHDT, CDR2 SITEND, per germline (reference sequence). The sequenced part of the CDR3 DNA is TGTGCCAGCAGAGGGGACAATCAAAAC. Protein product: CASRGDNQN. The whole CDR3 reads CASRGDNQNTLYF.

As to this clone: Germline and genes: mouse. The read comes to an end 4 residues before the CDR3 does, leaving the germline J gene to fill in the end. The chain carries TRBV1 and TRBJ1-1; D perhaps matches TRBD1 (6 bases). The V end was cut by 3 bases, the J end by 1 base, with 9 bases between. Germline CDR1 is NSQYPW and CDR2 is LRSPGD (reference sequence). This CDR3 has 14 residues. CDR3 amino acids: CTCSAGHQNTEVFF. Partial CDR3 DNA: TGCACCTGCAGTGCGGGACACCAAAACACA. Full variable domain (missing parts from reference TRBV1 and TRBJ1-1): VTLLEQNPRWRLVPRGQAVNLRCILKNSQYPWMSWYQQDLQKQLQWLFTLRSPGDKEVKSLPGADYLATRVTDTELRLQVANMSQGRTLYCTCSAGHQNTEVFFGKGTRLTVV.

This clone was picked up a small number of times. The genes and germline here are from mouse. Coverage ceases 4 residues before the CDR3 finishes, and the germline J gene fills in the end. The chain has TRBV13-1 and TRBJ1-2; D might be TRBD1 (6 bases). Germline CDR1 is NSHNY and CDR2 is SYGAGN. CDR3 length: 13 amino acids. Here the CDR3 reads CASSGAQGSDYTF. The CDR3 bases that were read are TGTGCCAGCAGTGGGGCACAGGGTTCC.

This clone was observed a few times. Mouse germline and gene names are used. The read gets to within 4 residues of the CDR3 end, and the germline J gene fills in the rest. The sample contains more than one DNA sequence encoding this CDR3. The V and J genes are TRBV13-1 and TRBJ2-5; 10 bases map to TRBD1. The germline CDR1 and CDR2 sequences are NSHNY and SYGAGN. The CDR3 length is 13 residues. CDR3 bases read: TGTGCCAGCCGAGGGACAGGGGAAGAC. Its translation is CASRGTGED. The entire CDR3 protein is CASRGTGEDTQYF.

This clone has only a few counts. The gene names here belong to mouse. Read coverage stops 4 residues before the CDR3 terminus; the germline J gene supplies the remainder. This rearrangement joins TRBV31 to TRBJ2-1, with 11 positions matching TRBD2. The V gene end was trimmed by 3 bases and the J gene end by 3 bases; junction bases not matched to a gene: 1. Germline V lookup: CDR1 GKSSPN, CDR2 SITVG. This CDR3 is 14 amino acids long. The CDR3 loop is CAWRDWGVYAEQFF. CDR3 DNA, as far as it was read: TGTGCCTGGAGGGACTGGGGGGTCTATGCT.

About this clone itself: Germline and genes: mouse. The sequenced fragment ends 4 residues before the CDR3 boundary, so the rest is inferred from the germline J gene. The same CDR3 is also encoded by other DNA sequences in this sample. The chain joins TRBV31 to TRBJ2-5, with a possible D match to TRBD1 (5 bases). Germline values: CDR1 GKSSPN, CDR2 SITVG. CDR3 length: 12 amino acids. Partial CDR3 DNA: TGTGCCTGGAGTCTAAGGGGAGAC. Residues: CAWSLRGD. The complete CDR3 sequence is CAWSLRGDTQYF. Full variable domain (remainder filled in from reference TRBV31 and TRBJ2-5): AQTIHQWPVAEIKAVGSPLSLGCTIKGKSSPNLYWYWQATGGTLQQLFYSITVGQVESVVQLNLSASRPKDDQFILSTEKLLLSHSGFYLCAWSLRGDTQYFGPGTRLLVL.

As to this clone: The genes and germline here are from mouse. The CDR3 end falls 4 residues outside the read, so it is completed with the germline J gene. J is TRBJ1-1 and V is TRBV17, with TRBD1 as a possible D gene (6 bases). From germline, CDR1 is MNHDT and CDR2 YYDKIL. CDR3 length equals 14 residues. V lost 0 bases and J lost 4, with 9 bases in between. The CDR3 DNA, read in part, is TGTGCTAGCAGTAGAGATCGGGACATCACA. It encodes CASSRDRDIT. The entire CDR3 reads CASSRDRDITEVFF.

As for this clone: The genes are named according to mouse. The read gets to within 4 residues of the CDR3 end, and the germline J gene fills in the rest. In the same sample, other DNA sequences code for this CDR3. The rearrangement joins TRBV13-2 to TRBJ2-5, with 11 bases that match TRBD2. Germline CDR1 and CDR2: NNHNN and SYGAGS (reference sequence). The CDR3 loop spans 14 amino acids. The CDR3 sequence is CASGELGGRDTQYF. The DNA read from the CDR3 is TGTGCCAGCGGTGAACTGGGGGGGCGCGAC.

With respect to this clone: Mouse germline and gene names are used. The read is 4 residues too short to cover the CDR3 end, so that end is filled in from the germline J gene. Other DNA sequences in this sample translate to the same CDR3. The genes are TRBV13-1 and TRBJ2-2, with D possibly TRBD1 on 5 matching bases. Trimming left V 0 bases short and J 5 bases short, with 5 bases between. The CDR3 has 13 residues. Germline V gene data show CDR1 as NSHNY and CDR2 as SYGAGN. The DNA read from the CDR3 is TGTGCCAGCAGTGATGCAGGGACCGGG. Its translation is CASSDAGTG. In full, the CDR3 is CASSDAGTGQLYF.

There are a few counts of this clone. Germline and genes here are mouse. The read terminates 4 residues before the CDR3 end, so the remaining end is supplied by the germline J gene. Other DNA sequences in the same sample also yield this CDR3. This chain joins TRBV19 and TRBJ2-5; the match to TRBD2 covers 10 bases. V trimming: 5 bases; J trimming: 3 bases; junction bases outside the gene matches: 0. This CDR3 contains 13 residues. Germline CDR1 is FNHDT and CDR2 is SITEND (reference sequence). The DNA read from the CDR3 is TGTGCCAGCAGGACTGGGGGGCAAGAC. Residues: CASRTGGQD. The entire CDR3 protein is CASRTGGQDTQYF.